The following is a T cell receptor beta chain sequence with its context. The source of the sample is a study of shared clonotypes between healthy human individuals. The naive CD8 fraction comprised CD45RO-negative cells positively selected for CCR7 and excluded terminally differentiated effector memory CD45RA+ cells. The sorted-subset replicate PCRs were given around 200 ng DNA, which is about 29,000 T cell genomes. Original processing methods: Junction-only sequences without quality scores were provided by ImmunoSEQ, so filtering was different. Profiling relied on immunoSEQ multiplex PCR, and the TCRdb table lists in-frame clones only, not all of them. The D gene and trimming were derived from the DNA, and the V and J assignments and clone size from that table. The data contain around 600,000 clones, approximately 95% of them singletons. Trimming took 2 bases from V and 5 from J, leaving 9 bases between them. CDR3 length equals 13 residues. Germline CDR1 MDHEN, CDR2 SYDVKM.

V gene TRBV28 combines with J gene TRBJ1-1; D call uncertain. The clonotype comes from a woman in her 30s in good health. The sequenced sample was naive CD8+ T cells sorted from blood. The CDR3 spells CASSLGTITEAFF. The CDR3 DNA reads as TGTGCCAGCAGTTTAGGTACGATAACTGAAGCTTTCTTT.